This T cell receptor beta chain was captured by sequencing in a study of CD8 T cells in Susac syndrome. Germline V gives CDR1 SGHTA, CDR2 FQGNSA. Deletions cut 9 bases from V and 4 bases from J, with 9 bases between. The CDR3 is 11 residues long. RNA amounts of roughly 0.5 to 1 ug underwent reverse transcription with random hexamers. TCRdb reprocessed the immunoSEQ multiplex PCR reads via MiXCR and lists one record per CDR3 protein. Of 150,000 to 200,000 distinct CDR3 sequences in the sample, more than 90% were seen once. V gene TRBV7-2 combines with J gene TRBJ1-1; D is ambiguous. Source material: CD4+ T cells from PBMCs. The TCR was taken from a human donor in good health. The chain's CDR3 is CASHRGTEAFF. CDR3 coding DNA: TGTGCCAGTCACCGGGGCACTGAAGCTTTCTTT.